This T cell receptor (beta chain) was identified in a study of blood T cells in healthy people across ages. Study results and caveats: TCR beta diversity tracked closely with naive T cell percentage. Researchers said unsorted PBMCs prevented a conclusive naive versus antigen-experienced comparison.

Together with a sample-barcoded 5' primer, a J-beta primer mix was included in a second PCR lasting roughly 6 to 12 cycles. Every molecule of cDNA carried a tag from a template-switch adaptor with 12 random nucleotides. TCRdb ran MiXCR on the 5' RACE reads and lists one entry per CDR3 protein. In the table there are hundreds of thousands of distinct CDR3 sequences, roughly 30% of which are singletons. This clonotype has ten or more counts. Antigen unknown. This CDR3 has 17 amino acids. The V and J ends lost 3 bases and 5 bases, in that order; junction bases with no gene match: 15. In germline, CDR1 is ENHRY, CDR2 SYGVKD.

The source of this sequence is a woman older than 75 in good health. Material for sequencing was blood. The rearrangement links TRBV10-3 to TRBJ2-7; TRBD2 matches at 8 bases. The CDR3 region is CAISDPGRSGGPDEQYF. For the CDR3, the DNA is TGTGCCATCAGTGACCCGGGAAGGTCGGGGGGGCCCGACGAGCAGTACTTC.